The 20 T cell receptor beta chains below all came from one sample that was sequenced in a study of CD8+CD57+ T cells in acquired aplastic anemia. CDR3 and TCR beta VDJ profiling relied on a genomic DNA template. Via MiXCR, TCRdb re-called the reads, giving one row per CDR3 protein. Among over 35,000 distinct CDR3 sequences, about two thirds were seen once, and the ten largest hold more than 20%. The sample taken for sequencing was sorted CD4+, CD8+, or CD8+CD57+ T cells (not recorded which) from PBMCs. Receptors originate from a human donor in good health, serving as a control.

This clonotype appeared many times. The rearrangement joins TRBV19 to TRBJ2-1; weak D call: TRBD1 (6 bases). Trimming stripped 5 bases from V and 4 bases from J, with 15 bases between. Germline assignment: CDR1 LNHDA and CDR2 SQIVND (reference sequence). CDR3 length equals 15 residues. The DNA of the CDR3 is TGTGCCAGTAGTCCTGGGGGCAGCTTTTACAATGAGCAGTTCTTC. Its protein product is CASSPGGSFYNEQFF.

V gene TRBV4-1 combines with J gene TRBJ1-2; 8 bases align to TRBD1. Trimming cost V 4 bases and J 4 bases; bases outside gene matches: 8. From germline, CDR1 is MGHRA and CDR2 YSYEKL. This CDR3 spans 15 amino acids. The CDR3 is CASSPGTGSPYGYTF. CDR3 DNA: TGCGCCAGCAGCCCGGGGACAGGTTCACCCTATGGCTACACCTTC.

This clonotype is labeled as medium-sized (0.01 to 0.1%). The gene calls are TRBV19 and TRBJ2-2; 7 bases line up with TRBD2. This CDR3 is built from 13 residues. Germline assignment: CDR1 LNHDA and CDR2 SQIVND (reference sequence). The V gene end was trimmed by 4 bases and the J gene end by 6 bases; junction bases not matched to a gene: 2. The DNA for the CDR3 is TGTGCCAGTAGTACGAGCGGGGCCGGGGAGCTGTTTTTT. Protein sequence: CASSTSGAGELFF.

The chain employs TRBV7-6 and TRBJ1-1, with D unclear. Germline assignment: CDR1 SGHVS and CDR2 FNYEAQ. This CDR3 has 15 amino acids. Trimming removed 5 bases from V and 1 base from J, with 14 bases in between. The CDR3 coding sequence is TGTGCCAGCAGCCCCCAGTCGGGGTCGAACACTGAAGCTTTCTTT. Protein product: CASSPQSGSNTEAFF.

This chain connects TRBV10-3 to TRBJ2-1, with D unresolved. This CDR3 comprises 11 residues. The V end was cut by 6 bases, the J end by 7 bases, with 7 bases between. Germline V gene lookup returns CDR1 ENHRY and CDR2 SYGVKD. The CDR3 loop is CAIRSQNEQFF. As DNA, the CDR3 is TGTGCCATCAGGAGTCAAAATGAGCAGTTCTTC.

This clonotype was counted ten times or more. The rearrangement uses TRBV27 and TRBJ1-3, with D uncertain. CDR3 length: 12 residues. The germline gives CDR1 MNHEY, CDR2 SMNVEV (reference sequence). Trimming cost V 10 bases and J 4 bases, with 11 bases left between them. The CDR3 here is CATRGPGNTIYF. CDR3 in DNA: TGTGCCACCCGCGGACCGGGAAACACCATATATTTT.

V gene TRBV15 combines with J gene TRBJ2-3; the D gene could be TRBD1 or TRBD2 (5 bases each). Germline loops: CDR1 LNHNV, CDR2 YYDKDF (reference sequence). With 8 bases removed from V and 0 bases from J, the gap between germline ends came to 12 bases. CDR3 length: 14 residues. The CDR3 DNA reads TGTGCCACCGGAGGACATCCCAGCACAGATACGCAGTATTTT. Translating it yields CATGGHPSTDTQYF.

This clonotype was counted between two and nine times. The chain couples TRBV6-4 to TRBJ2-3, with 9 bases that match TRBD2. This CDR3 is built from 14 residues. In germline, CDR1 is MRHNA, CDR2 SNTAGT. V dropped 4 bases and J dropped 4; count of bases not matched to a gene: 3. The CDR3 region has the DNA TGTGCCAGCAGTGCGGCGGGGGGGGCAGATACGCAGTATTTT. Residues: CASSAAGGADTQYF.

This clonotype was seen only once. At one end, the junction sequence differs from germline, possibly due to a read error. CDR3 nucleotide sequence: TGTGCTAGCAGTGGACAGGGAGGGACCGGGGAGCTGTTTTTT. It specifies CASSGQGGTGELFF. The genes are TRBV7-7 and TRBJ2-2, with D possibly TRBD1 on 8 matching bases. CDR3 length: 14 residues. CDR1 and CDR2 from the germline V gene are SSHAT and FNYEAQ (reference sequence).

CDR3 in DNA: TGCAGCGTTGAACCAAAGGTGGCAGGGGGCTACGAGCAGTACTTC. Amino acids: CSVEPKVAGGYEQYF. The V gene is TRBV29-1, the J gene TRBJ2-7; 7 bases line up with TRBD1. Trimming cost V 2 bases and J 3 bases; bases outside gene matches: 10. Looked up from germline, CDR1 is SQVTM and CDR2 is ANQGSEA. This CDR3 is built from 15 residues.

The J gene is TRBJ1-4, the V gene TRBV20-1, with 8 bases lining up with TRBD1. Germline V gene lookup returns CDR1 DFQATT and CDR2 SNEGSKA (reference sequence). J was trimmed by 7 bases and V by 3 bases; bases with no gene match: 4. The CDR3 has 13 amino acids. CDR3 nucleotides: TGCAGTGCTAGGACAGGGGCGTCTGAAAAACTGTTTTTT. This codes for CSARTGASEKLFF.

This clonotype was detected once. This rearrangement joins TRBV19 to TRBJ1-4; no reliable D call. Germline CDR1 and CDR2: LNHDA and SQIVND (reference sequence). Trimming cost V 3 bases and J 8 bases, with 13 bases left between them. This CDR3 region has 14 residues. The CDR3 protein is CASSIGGGPEKLFF. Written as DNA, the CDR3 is TGTGCCAGTAGTATCGGAGGAGGGCCCGAAAAACTGTTTTTT.

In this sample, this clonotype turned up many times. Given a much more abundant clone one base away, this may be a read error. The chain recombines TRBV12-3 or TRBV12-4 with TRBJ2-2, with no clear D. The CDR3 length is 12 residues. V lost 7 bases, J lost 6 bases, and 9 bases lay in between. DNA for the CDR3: TGTGCCAGCACTCTCAGCGCCGGGGAGCTGTTTTTT. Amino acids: CASTLSAGELFF.

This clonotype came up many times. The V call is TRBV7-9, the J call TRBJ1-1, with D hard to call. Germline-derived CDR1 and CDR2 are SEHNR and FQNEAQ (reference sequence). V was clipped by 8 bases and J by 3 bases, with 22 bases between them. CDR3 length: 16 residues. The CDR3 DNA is TGTGCCAGCGGCCCGGACGACCTAAAGAGGGACACTGAAGCTTTCTTT. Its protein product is CASGPDDLKRDTEAFF.

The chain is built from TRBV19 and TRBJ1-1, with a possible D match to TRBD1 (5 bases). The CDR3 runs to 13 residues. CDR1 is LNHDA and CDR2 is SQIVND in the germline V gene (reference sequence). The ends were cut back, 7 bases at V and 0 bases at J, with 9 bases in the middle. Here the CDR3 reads CASISQVNTEAFF. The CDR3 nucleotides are TGTGCCAGTATTTCACAGGTGAACACTGAAGCTTTCTTT.

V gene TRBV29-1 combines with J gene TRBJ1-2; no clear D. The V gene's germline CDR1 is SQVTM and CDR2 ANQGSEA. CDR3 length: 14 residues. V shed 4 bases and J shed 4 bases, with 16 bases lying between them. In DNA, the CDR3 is TGCAGCGTTGGGGAGGCCCCCGCTGGCTATGGCTACACCTTC. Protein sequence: CSVGEAPAGYGYTF.

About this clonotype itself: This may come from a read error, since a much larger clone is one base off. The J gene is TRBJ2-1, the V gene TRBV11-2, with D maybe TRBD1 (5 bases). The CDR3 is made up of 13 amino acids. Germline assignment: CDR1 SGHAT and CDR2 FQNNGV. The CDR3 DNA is TGTGCCTGCAGCTTAGCCAGGGCGTATGAGCAGTTCTTC. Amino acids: CACSLARAYEQFF.

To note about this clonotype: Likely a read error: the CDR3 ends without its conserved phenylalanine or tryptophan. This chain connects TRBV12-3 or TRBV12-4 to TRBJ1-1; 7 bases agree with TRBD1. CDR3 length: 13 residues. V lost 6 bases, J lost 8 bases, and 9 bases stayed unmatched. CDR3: CASRGQGVTEAFL. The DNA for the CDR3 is TGTGCCAGCAGAGGGCAGGGGGTAACCGAAGCTTTCTTG.

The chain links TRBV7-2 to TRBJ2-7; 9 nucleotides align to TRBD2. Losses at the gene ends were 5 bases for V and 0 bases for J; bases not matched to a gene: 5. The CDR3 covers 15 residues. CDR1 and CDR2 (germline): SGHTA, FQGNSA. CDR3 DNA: TGTGCCAGCAGCATTAGCGGGGGAGCCTCCTACGAGCAGTACTTC. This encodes CASSISGGASYEQYF.

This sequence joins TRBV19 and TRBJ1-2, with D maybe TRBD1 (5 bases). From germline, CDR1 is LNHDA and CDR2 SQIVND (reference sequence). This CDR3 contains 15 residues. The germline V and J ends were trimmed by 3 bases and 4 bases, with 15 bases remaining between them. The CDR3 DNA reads TGTGCCAGTAGTATCGGGTTCCAGGGTACCTATGGCTACACCTTC. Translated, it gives CASSIGFQGTYGYTF.